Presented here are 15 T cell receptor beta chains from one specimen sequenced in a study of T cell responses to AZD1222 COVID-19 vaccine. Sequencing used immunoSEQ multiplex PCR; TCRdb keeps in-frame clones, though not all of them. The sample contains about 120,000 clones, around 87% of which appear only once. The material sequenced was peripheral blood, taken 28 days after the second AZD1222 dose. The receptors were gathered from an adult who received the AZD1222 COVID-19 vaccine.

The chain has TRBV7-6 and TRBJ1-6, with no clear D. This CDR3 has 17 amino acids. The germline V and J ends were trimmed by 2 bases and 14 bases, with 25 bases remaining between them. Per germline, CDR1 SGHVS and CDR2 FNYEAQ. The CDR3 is CASSLLPPGQEKFTLHF. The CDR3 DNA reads TGTGCCAGCAGCTTATTACCCCCGGGCCAAGAAAAATTCACCCTCCACTTT.

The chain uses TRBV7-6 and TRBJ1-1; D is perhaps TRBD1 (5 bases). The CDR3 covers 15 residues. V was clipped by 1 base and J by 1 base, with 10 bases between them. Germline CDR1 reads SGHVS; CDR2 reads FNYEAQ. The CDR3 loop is CASSLVIGANTEAFF. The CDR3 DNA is TGTGCCAGCAGCTTAGTCATTGGGGCGAACACTGAAGCTTTCTTT.

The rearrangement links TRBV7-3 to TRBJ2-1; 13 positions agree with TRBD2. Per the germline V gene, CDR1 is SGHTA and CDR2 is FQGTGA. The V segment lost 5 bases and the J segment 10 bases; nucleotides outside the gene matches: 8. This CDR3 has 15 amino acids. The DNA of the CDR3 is TGTGCCAGCAGCCTACTAGCGGGGGGGCCTTGGGAGCAGTTCTTC. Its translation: CASSLLAGGPWEQFF.

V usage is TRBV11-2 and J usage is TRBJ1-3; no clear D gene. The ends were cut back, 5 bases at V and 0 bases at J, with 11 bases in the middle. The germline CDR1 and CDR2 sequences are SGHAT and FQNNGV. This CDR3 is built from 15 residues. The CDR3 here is CASSPLASSGNTIYF. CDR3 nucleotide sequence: TGTGCCAGCAGCCCCCTGGCCAGCTCTGGAAACACCATATATTTT.

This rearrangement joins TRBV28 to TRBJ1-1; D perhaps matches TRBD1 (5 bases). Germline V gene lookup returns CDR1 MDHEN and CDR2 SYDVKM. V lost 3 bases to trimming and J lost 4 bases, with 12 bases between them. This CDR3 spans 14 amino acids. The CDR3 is CASSFGGVGTEAFF. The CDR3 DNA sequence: TGTGCCAGCAGTTTTGGGGGGGTGGGCACTGAAGCTTTCTTT.

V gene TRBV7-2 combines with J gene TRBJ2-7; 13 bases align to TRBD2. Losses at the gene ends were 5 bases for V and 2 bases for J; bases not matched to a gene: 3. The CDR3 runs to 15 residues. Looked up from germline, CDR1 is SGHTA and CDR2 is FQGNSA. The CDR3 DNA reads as TGTGCCAGCAGCCCCGGGACTAGCGGGGCCTACGAGCAGTACTTC. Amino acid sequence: CASSPGTSGAYEQYF.

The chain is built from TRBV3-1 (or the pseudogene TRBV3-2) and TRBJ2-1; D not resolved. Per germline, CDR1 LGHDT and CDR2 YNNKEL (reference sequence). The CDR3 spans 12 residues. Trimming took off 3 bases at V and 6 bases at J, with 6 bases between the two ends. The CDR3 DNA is TGTGCCAGCAGCCAGATCGCCAATGAGCAGTTCTTC. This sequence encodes CASSQIANEQFF.

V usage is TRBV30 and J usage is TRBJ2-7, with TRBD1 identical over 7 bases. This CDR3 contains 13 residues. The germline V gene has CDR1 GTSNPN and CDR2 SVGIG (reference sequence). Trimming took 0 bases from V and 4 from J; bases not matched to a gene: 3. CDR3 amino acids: CAWSVNRGYEQYF. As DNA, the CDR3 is TGTGCCTGGAGTGTAAACAGGGGATACGAGCAGTACTTC.

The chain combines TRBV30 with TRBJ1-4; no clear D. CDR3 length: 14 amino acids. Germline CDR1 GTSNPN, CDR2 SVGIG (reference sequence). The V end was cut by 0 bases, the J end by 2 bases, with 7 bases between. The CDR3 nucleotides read TGTGCCTGGAGTGTACTGGGGACTAATGAAAAACTGTTTTTT. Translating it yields CAWSVLGTNEKLFF.

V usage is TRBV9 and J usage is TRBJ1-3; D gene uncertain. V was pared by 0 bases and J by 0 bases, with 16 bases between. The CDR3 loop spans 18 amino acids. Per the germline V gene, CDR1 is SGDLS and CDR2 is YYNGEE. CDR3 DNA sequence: TGTGCCAGCAGCGTAGGCCCAAATCTTGCCGTCTCTGGAAACACCATATATTTT. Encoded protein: CASSVGPNLAVSGNTIYF. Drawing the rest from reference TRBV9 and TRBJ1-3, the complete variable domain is DSGVTQTPKHLITATGQRVTLRCSPRSGDLSVYWYQQSLDQGLQFLIQYYNGEERAKGNILERFSAQQFPDLHSELNLSSLELGDSALYFCASSVGPNLAVSGNTIYFGEGSWLTVV.

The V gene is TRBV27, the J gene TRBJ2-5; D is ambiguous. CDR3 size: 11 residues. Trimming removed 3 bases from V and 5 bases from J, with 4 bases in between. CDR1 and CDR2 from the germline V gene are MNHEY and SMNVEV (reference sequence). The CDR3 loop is CASSFRETQYF. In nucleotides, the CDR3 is TGTGCCAGCAGTTTCCGGGAGACCCAGTACTTC.

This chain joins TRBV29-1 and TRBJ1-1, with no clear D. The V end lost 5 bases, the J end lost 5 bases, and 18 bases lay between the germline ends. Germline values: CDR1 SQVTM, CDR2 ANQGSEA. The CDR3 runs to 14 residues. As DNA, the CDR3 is TGCAGCGTTCCTTCCCCGCGCGCAGTAACTGAAGCTTTCTTT. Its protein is CSVPSPRAVTEAFF.

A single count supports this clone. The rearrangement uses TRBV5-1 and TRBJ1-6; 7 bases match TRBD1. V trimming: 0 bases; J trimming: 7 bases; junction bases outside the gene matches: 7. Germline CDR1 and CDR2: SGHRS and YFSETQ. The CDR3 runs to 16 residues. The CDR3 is CASSLGAGGQNSPLHF. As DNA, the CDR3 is TGCGCCAGCAGCTTGGGGGCAGGGGGACAGAATTCACCCCTCCACTTT.

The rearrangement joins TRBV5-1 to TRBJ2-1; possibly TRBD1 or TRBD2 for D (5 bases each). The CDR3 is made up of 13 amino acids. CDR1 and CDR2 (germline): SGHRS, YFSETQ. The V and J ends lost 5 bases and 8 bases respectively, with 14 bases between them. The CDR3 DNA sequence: TGCGCCAGCAGATCAGGGACGGCAGATGAGCAGTTCTTC. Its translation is CASRSGTADEQFF.

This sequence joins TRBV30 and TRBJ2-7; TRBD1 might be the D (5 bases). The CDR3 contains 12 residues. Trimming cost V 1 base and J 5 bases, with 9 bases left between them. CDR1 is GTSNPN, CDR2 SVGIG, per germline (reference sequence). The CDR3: CAWSALGDEQYF. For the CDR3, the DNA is TGTGCCTGGAGTGCCCTAGGGGACGAGCAGTACTTC.